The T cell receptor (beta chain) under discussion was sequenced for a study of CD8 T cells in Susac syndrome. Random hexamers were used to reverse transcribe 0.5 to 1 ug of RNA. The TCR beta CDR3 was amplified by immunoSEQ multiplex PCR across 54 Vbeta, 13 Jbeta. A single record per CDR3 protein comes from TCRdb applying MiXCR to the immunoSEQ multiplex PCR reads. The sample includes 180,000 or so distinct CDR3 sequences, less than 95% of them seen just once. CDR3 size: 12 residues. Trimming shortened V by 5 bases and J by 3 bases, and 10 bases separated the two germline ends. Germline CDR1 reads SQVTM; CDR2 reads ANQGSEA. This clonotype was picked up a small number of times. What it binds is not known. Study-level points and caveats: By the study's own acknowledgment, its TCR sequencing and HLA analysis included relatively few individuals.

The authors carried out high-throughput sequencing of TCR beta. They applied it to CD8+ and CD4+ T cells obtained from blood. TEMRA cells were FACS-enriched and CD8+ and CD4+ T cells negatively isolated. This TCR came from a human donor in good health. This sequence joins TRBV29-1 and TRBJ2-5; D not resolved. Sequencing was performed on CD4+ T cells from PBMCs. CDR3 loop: CSVLYGEETQYF. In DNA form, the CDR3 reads TGCAGCGTTTTGTATGGAGAAGAGACCCAGTACTTC.